This T cell receptor (beta chain) was recorded in a study of blood T cells in healthy people across ages. Sample-barcoded 5' priming and a J-beta primer mix drove a second PCR of roughly 6 to 12 cycles. TCRdb reprocessed the 5' RACE reads with MiXCR, giving one entry per CDR3 protein. The table lists hundreds of thousands of distinct CDR3 sequences, around 32% of them singletons. In its sample, this clonotype was seen many times. Its antigen is not known. Study-wide results and caveats: Estimates of total diversity, which came from one million sequenced T cells, were considered to be underestimates. Both naive CD4+ cell counts and diversity were greater in long-lived donors than in aged donors. Researchers said unsorted PBMCs prevented a conclusive naive versus antigen-experienced comparison.

The germline V gene has CDR1 SEHNR and CDR2 FQNEAQ (reference sequence). This CDR3 region has 12 residues. Trimming stripped 1 base from V and 6 bases from J, with 6 bases between. This TCR was recovered from a woman of 80 years or more in good health. What was sequenced was blood. The J gene is TRBJ2-5, the V gene TRBV7-9; D is unresolved. This chain's CDR3 is CASSLEAKTQYF. The CDR3 DNA follows: TGTGCCAGCAGCTTAGAGGCTAAGACCCAGTACTTC.